The entry below describes one T cell receptor beta chain. Antigen: not known. The data stem from a study of cytomegalovirus exposure and HLA in healthy donors. PCR was performed using 60 Vbeta and 13 Jbeta primers. Repertoires were generated with immunoSEQ multiplex PCR, while TCRdb's copy carries only in-frame clones and drops some. The sample includes 60,000 to 90,000 clones, about two thirds seen only once; the top ten take approximately 7.6%. Germline CDR1 is WSHSY and CDR2 is SAAADI. The V gene end was trimmed by 2 bases and the J gene end by 2 bases; junction bases not matched to a gene: 10. The CDR3 loop spans 18 amino acids. General observations from the study: In a later analysis, common viral pathogens appeared linked to several of the most significant clusters. In vitro assays verified that a few CMV-associated chains recognized CMV antigens specifically.

The chain combines TRBV10-2 with TRBJ1-4, with TRBD1 matching 8 bases. The sample was PBMCs. The clonotype comes from a middle-aged man in good health and CMV-seropositive. This CDR3 is CASSELRQGIGTNEKLFF. The CDR3 nucleotides are TGCGCCAGCAGTGAGCTGCGACAGGGGATTGGCACTAATGAAAAACTGTTTTTT.